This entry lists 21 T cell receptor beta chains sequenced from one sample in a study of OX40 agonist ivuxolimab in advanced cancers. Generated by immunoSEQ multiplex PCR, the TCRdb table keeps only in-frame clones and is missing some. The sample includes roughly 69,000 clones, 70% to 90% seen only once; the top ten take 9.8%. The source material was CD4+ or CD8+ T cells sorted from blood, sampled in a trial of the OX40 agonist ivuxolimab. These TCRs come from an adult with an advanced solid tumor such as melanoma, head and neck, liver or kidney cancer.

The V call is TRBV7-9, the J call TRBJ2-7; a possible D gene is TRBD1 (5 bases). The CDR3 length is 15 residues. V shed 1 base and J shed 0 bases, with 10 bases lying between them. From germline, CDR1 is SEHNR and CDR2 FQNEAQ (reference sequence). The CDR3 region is CASSLDTGSSYEQYF. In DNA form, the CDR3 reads TGTGCCAGCAGCTTAGATACAGGCAGCTCCTACGAGCAGTACTTC.

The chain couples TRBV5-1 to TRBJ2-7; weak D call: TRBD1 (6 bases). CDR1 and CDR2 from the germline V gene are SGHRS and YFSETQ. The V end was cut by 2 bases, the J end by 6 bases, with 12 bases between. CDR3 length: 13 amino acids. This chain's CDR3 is CASSFGQRTEQYF. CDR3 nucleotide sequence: TGCGCCAGCAGCTTCGGACAGCGGACCGAGCAGTACTTC.

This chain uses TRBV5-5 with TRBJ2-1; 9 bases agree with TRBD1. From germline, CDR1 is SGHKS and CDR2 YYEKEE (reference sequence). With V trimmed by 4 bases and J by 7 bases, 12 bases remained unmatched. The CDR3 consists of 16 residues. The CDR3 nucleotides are TGTGCCAGCAGCCTCCCGACAGGGGGATTGTGGAATGAGCAGTTCTTC. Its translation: CASSLPTGGLWNEQFF. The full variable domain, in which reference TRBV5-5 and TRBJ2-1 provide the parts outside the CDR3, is DAGVTQSPTHLIKTRGQQVTLRCSPISGHKSVSWYQQVLGQGPQFIFQYYEKEERGRGNFPDRFSARQFPNYSSELNVNALLLGDSALYLCASSLPTGGLWNEQFFGPGTRLTVL.

The CDR3: CASSLASEGEKLFF. The CDR3 DNA is TGCGCCAGCAGCTTGGCCAGCGAGGGTGAAAAACTGTTTTTT. This chain connects TRBV5-1 to TRBJ1-4; no firm D call. V was trimmed by 0 bases and J by 7 bases, leaving 10 bases between them. The CDR3 is 14 amino acids. CDR1 is SGHRS and CDR2 is YFSETQ in the germline V gene.

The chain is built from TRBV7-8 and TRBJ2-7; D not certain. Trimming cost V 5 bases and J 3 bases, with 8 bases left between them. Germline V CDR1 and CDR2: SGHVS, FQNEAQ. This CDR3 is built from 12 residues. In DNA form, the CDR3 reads TGTGCCAGCAGCCGAAACAACTACGAGCAGTACTTC. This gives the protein CASSRNNYEQYF.

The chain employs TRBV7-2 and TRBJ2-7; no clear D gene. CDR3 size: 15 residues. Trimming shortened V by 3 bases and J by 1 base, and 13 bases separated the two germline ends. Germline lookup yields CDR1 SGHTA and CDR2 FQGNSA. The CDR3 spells CASSFNGAGSYEQYF. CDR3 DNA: TGTGCCAGCAGCTTTAACGGAGCCGGATCCTACGAGCAGTACTTC.

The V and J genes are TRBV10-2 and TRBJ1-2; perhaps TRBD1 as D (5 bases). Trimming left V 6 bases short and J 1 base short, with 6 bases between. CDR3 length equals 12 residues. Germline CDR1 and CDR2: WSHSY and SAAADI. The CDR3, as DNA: TGCGCCAGCAGGCAGGGTAACTATGGCTACACCTTC. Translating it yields CASRQGNYGYTF.

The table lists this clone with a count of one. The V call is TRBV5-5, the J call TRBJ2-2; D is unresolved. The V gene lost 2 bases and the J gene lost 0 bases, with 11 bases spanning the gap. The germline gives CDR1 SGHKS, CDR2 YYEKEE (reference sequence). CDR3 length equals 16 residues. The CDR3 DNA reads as TGTGCCAGCAGCTTTGAAGGCTATTCGAACACCGGGGAGCTGTTTTTT. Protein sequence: CASSFEGYSNTGELFF. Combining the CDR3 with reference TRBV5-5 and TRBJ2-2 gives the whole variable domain DAGVTQSPTHLIKTRGQQVTLRCSPISGHKSVSWYQQVLGQGPQFIFQYYEKEERGRGNFPDRFSARQFPNYSSELNVNALLLGDSALYLCASSFEGYSNTGELFFGEGSRLTVL.

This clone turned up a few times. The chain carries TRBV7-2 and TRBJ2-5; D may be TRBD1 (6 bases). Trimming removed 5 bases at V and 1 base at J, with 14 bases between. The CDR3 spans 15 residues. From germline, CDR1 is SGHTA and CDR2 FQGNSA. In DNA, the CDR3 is TGTGCCAGCAGCGCAGGACAGCGCAGCCAAGAGACCCAGTACTTC. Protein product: CASSAGQRSQETQYF. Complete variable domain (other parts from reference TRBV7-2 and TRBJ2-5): GAGVSQSPSNKVTEKGKDVELRCDPISGHTALYWYRQSLGQGLEFLIYFQGNSAPDKSGLPSDRFSAERTGGSVSTLTIQRTQQEDSAVYLCASSAGQRSQETQYFGPGTRLLVL.

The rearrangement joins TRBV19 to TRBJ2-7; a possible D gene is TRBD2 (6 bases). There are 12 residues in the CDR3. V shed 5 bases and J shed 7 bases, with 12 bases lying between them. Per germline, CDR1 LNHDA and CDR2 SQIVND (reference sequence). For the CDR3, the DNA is TGTGCCAGTAGTCTACTAGCAGGAGAGCAGTACTTC. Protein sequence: CASSLLAGEQYF.

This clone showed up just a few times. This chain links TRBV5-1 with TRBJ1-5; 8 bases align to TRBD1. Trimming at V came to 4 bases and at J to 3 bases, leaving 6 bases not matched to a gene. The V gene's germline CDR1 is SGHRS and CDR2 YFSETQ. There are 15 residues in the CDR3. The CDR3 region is CASSAGQGVNQPQHF. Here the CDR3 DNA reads TGCGCCAGCAGCGCCGGACAGGGCGTCAATCAGCCCCAGCATTTT.

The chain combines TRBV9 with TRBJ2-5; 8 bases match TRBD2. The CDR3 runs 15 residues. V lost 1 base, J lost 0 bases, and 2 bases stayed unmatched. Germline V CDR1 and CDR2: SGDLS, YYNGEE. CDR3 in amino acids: CASSVLAGYQETQYF. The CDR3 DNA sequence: TGTGCCAGCAGCGTATTAGCGGGGTACCAAGAGACCCAGTACTTC.

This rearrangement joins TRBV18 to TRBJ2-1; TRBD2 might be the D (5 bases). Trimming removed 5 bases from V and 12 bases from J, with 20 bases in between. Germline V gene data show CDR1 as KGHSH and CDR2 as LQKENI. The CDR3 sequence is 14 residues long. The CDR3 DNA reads TGTGCCAGCTCAAAGCTGGACTCGACTTCTAGGCAGTTCTTC. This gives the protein CASSKLDSTSRQFF. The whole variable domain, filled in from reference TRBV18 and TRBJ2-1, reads NAGVMQNPRHLVRRRGQEARLRCSPMKGHSHVYWYRQLPEEGLKFMVYLQKENIIDESGMPKERFSAEFPKEGPSILRIQQVVRGDSAAYFCASSKLDSTSRQFFGPGTRLTVL.

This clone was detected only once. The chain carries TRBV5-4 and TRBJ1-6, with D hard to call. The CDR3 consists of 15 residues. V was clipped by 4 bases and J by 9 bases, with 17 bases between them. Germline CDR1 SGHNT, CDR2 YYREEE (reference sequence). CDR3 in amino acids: CASSLAGGVRSPLHF. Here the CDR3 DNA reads TGTGCCAGCAGCCTGGCCGGCGGGGTACGTTCACCCCTCCACTTT. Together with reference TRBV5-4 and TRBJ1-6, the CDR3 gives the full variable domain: ETGVTQSPTHLIKTRGQQVTLRCSSQSGHNTVSWYQQALGQGPQFIFQYYREEENGRGNFPPRFSGLQFPNYSSELNVNALELDDSALYLCASSLAGGVRSPLHFGNGTRLTVT.

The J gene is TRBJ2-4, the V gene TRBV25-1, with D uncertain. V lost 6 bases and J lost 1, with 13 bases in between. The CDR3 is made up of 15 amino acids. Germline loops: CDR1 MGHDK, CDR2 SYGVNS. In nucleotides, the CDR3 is TGTGCCAGCAGCGACCCTGGCAGCGCCAAAAACATTCAGTACTTC. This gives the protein CASSDPGSAKNIQYF.

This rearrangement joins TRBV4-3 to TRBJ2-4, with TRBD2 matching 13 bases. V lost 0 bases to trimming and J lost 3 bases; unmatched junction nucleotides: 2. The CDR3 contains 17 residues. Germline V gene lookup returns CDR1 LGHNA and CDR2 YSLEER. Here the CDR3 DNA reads TGCGCCAGCAGCCAAGACGGGACTAGCGGGGACAAAAACATTCAGTACTTC. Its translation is CASSQDGTSGDKNIQYF.

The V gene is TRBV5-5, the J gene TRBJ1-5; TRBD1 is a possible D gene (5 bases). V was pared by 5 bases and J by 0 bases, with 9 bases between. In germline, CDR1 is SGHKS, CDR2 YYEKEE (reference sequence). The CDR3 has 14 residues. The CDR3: CASSSQGSNQPQHF. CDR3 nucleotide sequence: TGTGCCAGCAGTTCGCAGGGTAGCAATCAGCCCCAGCATTTT. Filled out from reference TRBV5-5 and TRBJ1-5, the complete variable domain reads DAGVTQSPTHLIKTRGQQVTLRCSPISGHKSVSWYQQVLGQGPQFIFQYYEKEERGRGNFPDRFSARQFPNYSSELNVNALLLGDSALYLCASSSQGSNQPQHFGDGTRLSIL.

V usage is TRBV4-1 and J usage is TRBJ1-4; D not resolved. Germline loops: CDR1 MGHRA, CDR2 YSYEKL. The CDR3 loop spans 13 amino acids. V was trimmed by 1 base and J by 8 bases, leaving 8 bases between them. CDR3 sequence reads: CASSQGLGEKLFF. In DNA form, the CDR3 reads TGCGCCAGCAGCCAAGGTCTTGGAGAAAAACTGTTTTTT.

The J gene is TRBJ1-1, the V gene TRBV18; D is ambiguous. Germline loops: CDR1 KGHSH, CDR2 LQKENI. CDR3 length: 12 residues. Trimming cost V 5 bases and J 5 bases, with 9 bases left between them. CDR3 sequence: CASSGEETEAFF. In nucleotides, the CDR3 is TGTGCCAGCTCAGGGGAAGAGACTGAAGCTTTCTTT.

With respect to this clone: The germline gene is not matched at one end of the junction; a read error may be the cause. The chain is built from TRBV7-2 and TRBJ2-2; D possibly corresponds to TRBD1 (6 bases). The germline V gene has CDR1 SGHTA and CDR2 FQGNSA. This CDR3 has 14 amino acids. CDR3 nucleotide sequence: TGTGCCGGCAGCTCCACCCACAGGGTCGGGGAGCTGTTTTTT. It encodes CAGSSTHRVGELFF.

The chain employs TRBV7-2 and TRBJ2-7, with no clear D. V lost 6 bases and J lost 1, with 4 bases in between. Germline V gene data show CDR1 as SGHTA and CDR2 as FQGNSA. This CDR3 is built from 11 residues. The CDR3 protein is CASRSSYEQYF. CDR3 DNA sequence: TGTGCCAGCAGATCGTCCTACGAGCAGTACTTC.